Many counts were recorded for the clone carrying this T cell receptor (beta chain). The data derive from a study of T cells after yellow fever vaccination. Per germline, CDR1 MNHEY and CDR2 SVGAGI. The CDR3 covers 18 residues. The V end was cut by 2 bases, the J end by 3 bases, with 22 bases between. Each CDR3 protein gets one entry after TCRdb re-called the 5' RACE reads with MiXCR. Of under 150,000 distinct CDR3 sequences detected, 6.5% to 8.5% appear once; the ten largest clones hold less than 0.85%. The specimen was CD4+ T cells sorted from PBMCs, collected 5 days after the yellow fever booster vaccination. The clonotype was recovered from a man aged 25 to 45 who received the YFV17D yellow fever vaccine. V usage is TRBV6-5 and J usage is TRBJ2-5; D might be TRBD2 (6 bases). The CDR3 nucleotides are TGTGCCAGCAGTTACCCCCGGCAGGGTTCTAGCGAAAAAGAGACCCAGTACTTC. Translating it yields CASSYPRQGSSEKETQYF.